This is a list of T cell receptor beta chains from one sample in a study of cytomegalovirus exposure and HLA in healthy donors. Using immunoSEQ multiplex PCR, the repertoire was profiled, and TCRdb retains in-frame clones only, with some absent. Here the sample spans about 89,000 clones, around four fifths being singletons. Sequencing was done on a sample of PBMCs. Receptors originate from a male donor in good health and CMV-seronegative. The CDR3 runs from the conserved cysteine through the conserved F or W. Each record gives: V gene, D gene, clone size, J gene, CDR3 DNA, CDR3 protein. A D gene is named only where the DNA matches it firmly. Not all rows give a size; the values are once, few, many and, for expanded clones, a class.

v_call: TRBV18
d_call: TRBD2
clone_size: NA
j_call: TRBJ2-3
cdr3_nt: TGTGCCAGCTCACCGGGCGCGGGAGACACAGATACGCAGTATTTT
cdr3_aa: CASSPGAGDTDTQYF

v_call: TRBV28
d_call: TRBD1
clone_size: NA
j_call: TRBJ2-7
cdr3_nt: TGTGCCAGCAGTACGAGACCCTACAGGGGTCGGAACGAGCAGTACTTC
cdr3_aa: CASSTRPYRGRNEQYF

v_call: TRBV7-9
d_call: NA
clone_size: NA
j_call: TRBJ1-1
cdr3_nt: TGTGCCAGCAGCTCGGGGCGGGGGCACACTGAAGCTTTCTTT
cdr3_aa: CASSSGRGHTEAFF

v_call: TRBV5-5
d_call: NA
clone_size: NA
j_call: TRBJ1-2
cdr3_nt: TGTGCCAGCAGCTCAACTCCACAGGGCTCTCCCCTATATGGCTACACCTTC
cdr3_aa: CASSSTPQGSPLYGYTF

v_call: TRBV27
d_call: TRBD1
clone_size: NA
j_call: TRBJ1-6
cdr3_nt: TGTGCCAGCAGACCAGGGGGGATTAATTCACCCCTCCACTTT
cdr3_aa: CASRPGGINSPLHF

v_call: TRBV18
d_call: TRBD1
clone_size: NA
j_call: TRBJ1-5
cdr3_nt: TGTGCCAGCTCACTCGCCTCCGGGACAGGGGTCAATCAGCCCCAGCATTTT
cdr3_aa: CASSLASGTGVNQPQHF

v_call: TRBV27
d_call: NA
clone_size: few
j_call: TRBJ1-1
cdr3_nt: TGTGCCAGCAGTAGGAGTGTCATGAACACTGAAGCTTTCTTT
cdr3_aa: CASSRSVMNTEAFF

v_call: TRBV7-8
d_call: TRBD2
clone_size: NA
j_call: TRBJ2-3
cdr3_nt: TGTGCCAGCAGCTCCCTAGCGGGAGCTCTCACAGATACGCAGTATTTT
cdr3_aa: CASSSLAGALTDTQYF

v_call: TRBV7-9
d_call: TRBD2
clone_size: NA
j_call: TRBJ2-3
cdr3_nt: TGTGCCAGCAGCAGAAGCGGGAGCGACCTCACAGATACGCAGTATTTT
cdr3_aa: CASSRSGSDLTDTQYF

v_call: TRBV7-6
d_call: NA
clone_size: NA
j_call: TRBJ2-7
cdr3_nt: TGTGCCAGCAGCCCCGGACAGTTCTACGAGCAGTACTTC
cdr3_aa: CASSPGQFYEQYF

v_call: TRBV5-1
d_call: NA
clone_size: few
j_call: TRBJ1-1
cdr3_nt: TGCGCCAGCAGCTTCGGCGGGCGGACTGAAGCTTTCTTT
cdr3_aa: CASSFGGRTEAFF

v_call: TRBV7-8
d_call: TRBD1
clone_size: NA
j_call: TRBJ2-7
cdr3_nt: TGTGCCAGCAGCCTAATAACAGGGGCGCCGATTGTATACGAGCAGTACTTC
cdr3_aa: CASSLITGAPIVYEQYF

v_call: TRBV4-3
d_call: NA
clone_size: NA
j_call: TRBJ1-6
cdr3_nt: TGCGCCAGCAGCCAAGAGCGGACAGAAAATAATTCACCCCTCCACTTT
cdr3_aa: CASSQERTENNSPLHF

v_call: TRBV7-9
d_call: NA
clone_size: NA
j_call: TRBJ2-1
cdr3_nt: TGTGCCAGCAGCCCCGGGACATACGGCTTCAATGAGCAGTTCTTC
cdr3_aa: CASSPGTYGFNEQFF

v_call: TRBV13
d_call: NA
clone_size: NA
j_call: TRBJ2-3
cdr3_nt: TGTGCCAGCAGCCGCCGAGGAGTGGGGCACACAGATACGCAGTATTTT
cdr3_aa: CASSRRGVGHTDTQYF

v_call: TRBV7-2
d_call: NA
clone_size: once
j_call: TRBJ2-5
cdr3_nt: TGTGCCAGCAGCTTAGTTAGTCGGCAGGGATTTGAGACCCAGTACTTC
cdr3_aa: CASSLVSRQGFETQYF

v_call: TRBV5-4
d_call: NA
clone_size: NA
j_call: TRBJ2-1
cdr3_nt: TGTGCCAGCAGCTTCGAGGCGGGTCTGAACAATGAGCAGTTCTTC
cdr3_aa: CASSFEAGLNNEQFF

v_call: TRBV10-3
d_call: TRBD1
clone_size: NA
j_call: TRBJ1-1
cdr3_nt: TGTGCCATCAGACAACGGACAGGGTTGAACACTGAAGCTTTCTTT
cdr3_aa: CAIRQRTGLNTEAFF

v_call: TRBV9
d_call: NA
clone_size: NA
j_call: TRBJ2-3
cdr3_nt: TGTGCCAGCAGCTGGAGTCCCCACACAGATACGCAGTATTTT
cdr3_aa: CASSWSPHTDTQYF

v_call: TRBV27
d_call: NA
clone_size: NA
j_call: TRBJ1-4
cdr3_nt: TGTGCCAGCAAGGGGGATTGGGGGGAAAAACTGTTTTTT
cdr3_aa: CASKGDWGEKLFF

v_call: TRBV7-2
d_call: TRBD2
clone_size: NA
j_call: TRBJ2-7
cdr3_nt: TGTGCCAGCAGCTTAACTAGCGGGGGGGGCTACGAGCAGTACTTC
cdr3_aa: CASSLTSGGGYEQYF

v_call: TRBV10-3
d_call: TRBD1
clone_size: NA
j_call: TRBJ1-2
cdr3_nt: TGTGCCATCAGTGAGTCAAAGGGGGCGGGAGGCTACACCTTC
cdr3_aa: CAISESKGAGGYTF

v_call: TRBV25-1
d_call: NA
clone_size: NA
j_call: TRBJ2-1
cdr3_nt: TGTGCCAGCAGTGATCCCATTACCATGGCTGAGCAGTTCTTC
cdr3_aa: CASSDPITMAEQFF

v_call: TRBV7-8
d_call: TRBD2
clone_size: NA
j_call: TRBJ2-1
cdr3_nt: TGTGCCAGCAGCTCCAACTACCCAGGACTAGCGGGAGGTAGGGTTTGGAATGAGCAGTTCTTC
cdr3_aa: CASSSNYPGLAGGRVWNEQFF

v_call: TRBV7-3
d_call: NA
clone_size: NA
j_call: TRBJ1-2
cdr3_nt: TGTGCCAGCAGCCCACGACAGGCCTATGGCTACACCTTC
cdr3_aa: CASSPRQAYGYTF

v_call: TRBV11-3
d_call: TRBD1
clone_size: few
j_call: TRBJ2-7
cdr3_nt: TGTGCCAGCAGCTTAAATGGATGGACAGGGGTCCGCGAGCAGTACTTC
cdr3_aa: CASSLNGWTGVREQYF

v_call: TRBV5-1
d_call: TRBD1
clone_size: NA
j_call: TRBJ2-2
cdr3_nt: TGCGCCAGCACCTTCTACTGGGACAGGGGCACCGGGGAGCTGTTTTTT
cdr3_aa: CASTFYWDRGTGELFF

v_call: TRBV6-4
d_call: TRBD2
clone_size: few
j_call: TRBJ2-1
cdr3_nt: TGTGCCAGCAGTGACGAGGCTAGCGGGAGCAATGAGCAGTTCTTC
cdr3_aa: CASSDEASGSNEQFF

v_call: TRBV7-2
d_call: TRBD1
clone_size: NA
j_call: TRBJ1-3
cdr3_nt: TGTGCCAGCAGACCGAACCCCGGGACAGGGGCTGGAAACACCATATATTTT
cdr3_aa: CASRPNPGTGAGNTIYF

v_call: TRBV27
d_call: NA
clone_size: NA
j_call: TRBJ1-1
cdr3_nt: TGTGCCAGCAGTTCCCAGGGAACTGAAGCTTTCTTT
cdr3_aa: CASSSQGTEAFF

v_call: TRBV2
d_call: NA
clone_size: NA
j_call: TRBJ2-6
cdr3_nt: TGTGCCAGCAGTGGAGGCAGCCGAACTGGGGCCAACGTCCTGACTTTC
cdr3_aa: CASSGGSRTGANVLTF

v_call: TRBV7-9
d_call: TRBD1
clone_size: NA
j_call: TRBJ2-7
cdr3_nt: TGTTCCAGCAGCTTACGGGACAGGGCCTACTTC
cdr3_aa: CSSSLRDRAYF

v_call: TRBV6-5
d_call: NA
clone_size: NA
j_call: TRBJ2-3
cdr3_nt: TGTGCCAGCAGCCCCCTCGGTTGGGATACGCAGTATTTT
cdr3_aa: CASSPLGWDTQYF

v_call: TRBV7-2
d_call: TRBD2
clone_size: few
j_call: TRBJ2-3
cdr3_nt: TGTGCCAGCAGCTTGGGACTAGCAGCCCGCACAGATACGCAGTATTTT
cdr3_aa: CASSLGLAARTDTQYF

v_call: TRBV2
d_call: NA
clone_size: few
j_call: TRBJ1-5
cdr3_nt: TGTGCCAGCAGTGAAGCTCCCCCGGGGGGGACTTATAGCAATCAGCCCCAGCATTTT
cdr3_aa: CASSEAPPGGTYSNQPQHF

v_call: TRBV6-1
d_call: NA
clone_size: NA
j_call: TRBJ2-7
cdr3_nt: TGTGCCAGCAAGAGAGCGGAGAAATCCTACGAGCAGTACTTC
cdr3_aa: CASKRAEKSYEQYF

v_call: TRBV4-3
d_call: NA
clone_size: NA
j_call: TRBJ2-2
cdr3_nt: TGCGCCAGCAGCCAAGATAGGGGCGGGGAGCTGTTTTTT
cdr3_aa: CASSQDRGGELFF

v_call: TRBV2
d_call: TRBD1
clone_size: few
j_call: TRBJ1-2
cdr3_nt: TGTGCCAGCAGGACAGGGAATGGCTACACCTTC
cdr3_aa: CASRTGNGYTF

v_call: TRBV9
d_call: NA
clone_size: NA
j_call: TRBJ1-1
cdr3_nt: TGTGCCAGCAGCGGCTACGGGGGGGACACTGAAGCTTTCTTT
cdr3_aa: CASSGYGGDTEAFF

v_call: TRBV19
d_call: NA
clone_size: few
j_call: TRBJ2-2
cdr3_nt: TGTGCCAGTAGTATATCGAAATTCAGGGTGAACACCGGGGAGCTGTTTTTT
cdr3_aa: CASSISKFRVNTGELFF

v_call: TRBV5-4
d_call: TRBD2
clone_size: few
j_call: TRBJ2-1
cdr3_nt: TGTGCCAGCAGCTTGGAGGCGGGAGGAGGCTCCTACAATGAGCAGTTCTTC
cdr3_aa: CASSLEAGGGSYNEQFF

v_call: TRBV9
d_call: TRBD2
clone_size: NA
j_call: TRBJ2-3
cdr3_nt: TGTGCCAGCAGCTTCCGACTAGCGGGGGCAAGCACAGATACGCAGTATTTT
cdr3_aa: CASSFRLAGASTDTQYF

v_call: TRBV10-1
d_call: NA
clone_size: NA
j_call: TRBJ2-2
cdr3_nt: TGCGCCAGCAGTGAGCCCAGGGGATCGGACACCGGGGAGCTGTTTTTT
cdr3_aa: CASSEPRGSDTGELFF

v_call: TRBV10-3
d_call: NA
clone_size: NA
j_call: TRBJ1-2
cdr3_nt: TGTGCCATCAGTGATGTCAGCTATGGCTACACCTTC
cdr3_aa: CAISDVSYGYTF

v_call: TRBV6-5
d_call: NA
clone_size: NA
j_call: TRBJ1-1
cdr3_nt: TGTGCCAGCAGTCCACCAGGTCTACCTGAAGCTTTCTTT
cdr3_aa: CASSPPGLPEAFF

v_call: TRBV4-3
d_call: TRBD2
clone_size: once
j_call: TRBJ2-5
cdr3_nt: TGCGCCAGCAGCCAAGATGGGGCGGGAGTAAGTGAGACCCAGTACTTC
cdr3_aa: CASSQDGAGVSETQYF

v_call: TRBV7-2
d_call: NA
clone_size: NA
j_call: TRBJ2-7
cdr3_nt: TGTGCCAGCAGCTTAACTAGTCCGACCTACGAGCAGTACTTC
cdr3_aa: CASSLTSPTYEQYF

v_call: TRBV5-5
d_call: TRBD1
clone_size: NA
j_call: TRBJ1-5
cdr3_nt: TGTGCCAGCAGCTTGGCCAGGTACAGGGGGGATCAGCCCCAGCATTTT
cdr3_aa: CASSLARYRGDQPQHF

v_call: TRBV13
d_call: NA
clone_size: few
j_call: TRBJ1-1
cdr3_nt: TGTGCCAGCAGCTTTCCCGGCGGGACTGAAGCTTTCTTT
cdr3_aa: CASSFPGGTEAFF

v_call: TRBV18
d_call: NA
clone_size: NA
j_call: TRBJ2-7
cdr3_nt: TGTGCCAGCTCACCAGGCCTAGCCTACGAGCAGTACTTC
cdr3_aa: CASSPGLAYEQYF

v_call: TRBV6-1
d_call: NA
clone_size: NA
j_call: TRBJ1-5
cdr3_nt: TGTGCCAGCGGTGTATTCAGCAATCAGCCCCAGCATTTT
cdr3_aa: CASGVFSNQPQHF

v_call: TRBV18
d_call: NA
clone_size: once
j_call: TRBJ1-1
cdr3_nt: TGTGCCAGCTCACCAAAGCGGATGAACACTGAAGCTTTCTTT
cdr3_aa: CASSPKRMNTEAFF

v_call: TRBV30
d_call: NA
clone_size: NA
j_call: TRBJ1-4
cdr3_nt: TGTGCCTGGAGTGGGGGGATGGGGGGTAATGAAAAACTGTTTTTT
cdr3_aa: CAWSGGMGGNEKLFF

v_call: TRBV9
d_call: TRBD1
clone_size: NA
j_call: TRBJ1-1
cdr3_nt: TGTGCCAGCATCCAACTAGGGACAGGTGACACTGAAGCTTTCTTT
cdr3_aa: CASIQLGTGDTEAFF

v_call: TRBV6-5
d_call: NA
clone_size: NA
j_call: TRBJ1-1
cdr3_nt: TGTGCCAGCAGTTACTCAAGGACAGTTGAAGCTTTCTTT
cdr3_aa: CASSYSRTVEAFF

v_call: TRBV6-4
d_call: TRBD2
clone_size: few
j_call: TRBJ2-3
cdr3_nt: TGTGCCAGCAGTGACACCAGCGGGAGGGCGACAGATACGCAGTATTTT
cdr3_aa: CASSDTSGRATDTQYF

v_call: TRBV20-1
d_call: NA
clone_size: NA
j_call: TRBJ1-1
cdr3_nt: TGCAGTGCGGCTCAGAACACTGAAGCTTTCTTT
cdr3_aa: CSAAQNTEAFF

v_call: TRBV5-6
d_call: TRBD1
clone_size: NA
j_call: TRBJ1-2
cdr3_nt: TGTGCCAGCAGCTTGCAGGGGGCAGATGGCTACACCTTC
cdr3_aa: CASSLQGADGYTF